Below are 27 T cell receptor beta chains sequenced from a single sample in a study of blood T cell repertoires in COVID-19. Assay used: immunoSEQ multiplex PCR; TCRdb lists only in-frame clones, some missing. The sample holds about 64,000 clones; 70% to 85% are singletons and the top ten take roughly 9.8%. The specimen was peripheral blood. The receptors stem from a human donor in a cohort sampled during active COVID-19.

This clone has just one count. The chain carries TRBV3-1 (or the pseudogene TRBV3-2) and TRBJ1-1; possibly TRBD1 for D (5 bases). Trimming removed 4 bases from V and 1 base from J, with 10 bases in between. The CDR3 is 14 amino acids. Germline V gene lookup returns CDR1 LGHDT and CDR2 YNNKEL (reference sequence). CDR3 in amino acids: CASSRGTENTEAFF. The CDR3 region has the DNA TGTGCCAGCAGCCGCGGGACGGAGAACACTGAAGCTTTCTTT.

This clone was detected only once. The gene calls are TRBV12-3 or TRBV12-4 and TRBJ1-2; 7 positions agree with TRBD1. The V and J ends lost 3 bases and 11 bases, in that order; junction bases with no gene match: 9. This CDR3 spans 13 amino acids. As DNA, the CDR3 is TGTGCCAGCAGTTTTCGTGGACAGGAGAAGTACACCTTC. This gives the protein CASSFRGQEKYTF.

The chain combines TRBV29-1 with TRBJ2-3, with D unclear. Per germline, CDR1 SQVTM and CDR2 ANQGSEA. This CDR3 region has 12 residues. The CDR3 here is CSQVGGPDTQYF. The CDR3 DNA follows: TGCAGTCAAGTCGGCGGTCCAGATACGCAGTATTTT.

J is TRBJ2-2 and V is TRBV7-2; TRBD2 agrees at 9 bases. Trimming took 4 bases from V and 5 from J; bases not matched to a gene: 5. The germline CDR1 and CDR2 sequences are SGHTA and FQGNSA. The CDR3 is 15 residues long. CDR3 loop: CASSSTSGATGELFF. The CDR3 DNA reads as TGTGCCAGCAGCTCGACTAGCGGAGCGACCGGGGAGCTGTTTTTT. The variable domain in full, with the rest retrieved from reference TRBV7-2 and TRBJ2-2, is GAGVSQSPSNKVTEKGKDVELRCDPISGHTALYWYRQSLGQGLEFLIYFQGNSAPDKSGLPSDRFSAERTGGSVSTLTIQRTQQEDSAVYLCASSSTSGATGELFFGEGSRLTVL.

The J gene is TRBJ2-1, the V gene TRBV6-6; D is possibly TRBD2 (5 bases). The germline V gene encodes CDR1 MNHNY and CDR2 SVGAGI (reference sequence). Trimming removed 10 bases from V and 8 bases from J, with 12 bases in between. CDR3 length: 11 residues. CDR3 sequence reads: CATFVRDEQFF. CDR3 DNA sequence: TGTGCCACCTTTGTGCGGGATGAGCAGTTCTTC.

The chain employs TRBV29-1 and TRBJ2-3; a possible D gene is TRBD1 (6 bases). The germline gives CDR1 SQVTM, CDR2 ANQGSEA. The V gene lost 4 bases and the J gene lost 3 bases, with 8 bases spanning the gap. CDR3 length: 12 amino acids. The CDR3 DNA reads TGCAGCGTTGGGACAGAGACAGATACGCAGTATTTT. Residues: CSVGTETDTQYF.

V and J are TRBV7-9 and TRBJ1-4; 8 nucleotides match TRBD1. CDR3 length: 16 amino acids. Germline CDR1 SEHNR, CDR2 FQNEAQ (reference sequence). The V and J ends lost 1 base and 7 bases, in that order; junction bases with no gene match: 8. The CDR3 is CASSLGGQVIGEKLFF. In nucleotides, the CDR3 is TGTGCCAGCAGCTTAGGGGGACAGGTGATTGGTGAAAAACTGTTTTTT.

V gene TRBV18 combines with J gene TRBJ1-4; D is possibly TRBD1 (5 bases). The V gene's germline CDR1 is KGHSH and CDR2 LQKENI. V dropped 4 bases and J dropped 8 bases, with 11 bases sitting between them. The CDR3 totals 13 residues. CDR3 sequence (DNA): TGTGCCAGCTCACAGATAGACAGCGAAAAACTGTTTTTT. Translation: CASSQIDSEKLFF.

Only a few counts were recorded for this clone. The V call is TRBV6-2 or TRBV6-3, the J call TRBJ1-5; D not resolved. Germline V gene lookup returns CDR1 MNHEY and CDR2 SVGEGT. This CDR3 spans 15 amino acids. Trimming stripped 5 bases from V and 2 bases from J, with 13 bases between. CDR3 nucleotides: TGTGCCAGCAGTGCCTTTTTCGCGGGCAATCAGCCCCAGCATTTT. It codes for CASSAFFAGNQPQHF.

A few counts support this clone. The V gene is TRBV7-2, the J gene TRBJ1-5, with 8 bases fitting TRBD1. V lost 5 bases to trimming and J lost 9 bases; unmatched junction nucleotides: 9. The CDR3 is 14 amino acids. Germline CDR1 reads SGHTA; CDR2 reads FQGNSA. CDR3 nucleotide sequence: TGTGCCAGCAGCCCGGGACAGGCACTATGGCCCCAGCATTTT. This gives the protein CASSPGQALWPQHF.

CDR3 DNA: TGTGCCAGCAGTTATCCCAGGCCAGGCGAGCAGTACTTC. This translates into CASSYPRPGEQYF. The rearrangement joins TRBV6-2 or TRBV6-3 to TRBJ2-7; D remains ambiguous. The germline CDR1 and CDR2 sequences are MNHEY and SVGEGT. Between the trimmed V and J ends, which lost 3 bases and 6 bases, there was a span of 12 bases. The CDR3 is 13 amino acids.

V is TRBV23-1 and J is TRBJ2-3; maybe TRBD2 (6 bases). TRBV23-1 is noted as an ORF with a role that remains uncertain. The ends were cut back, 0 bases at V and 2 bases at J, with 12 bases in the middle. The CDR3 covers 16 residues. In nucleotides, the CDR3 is TGCGCCAGCAGTCAATCGGCGGGACCCGACACAGATACGCAGTATTTT. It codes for CASSQSAGPDTDTQYF.

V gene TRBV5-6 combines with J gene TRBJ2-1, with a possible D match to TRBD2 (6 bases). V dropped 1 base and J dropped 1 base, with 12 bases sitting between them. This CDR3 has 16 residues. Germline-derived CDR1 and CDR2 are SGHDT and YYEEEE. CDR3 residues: CASSLPRLESYNEQFF. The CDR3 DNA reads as TGTGCCAGCAGCTTGCCTCGACTAGAATCCTACAATGAGCAGTTCTTC.

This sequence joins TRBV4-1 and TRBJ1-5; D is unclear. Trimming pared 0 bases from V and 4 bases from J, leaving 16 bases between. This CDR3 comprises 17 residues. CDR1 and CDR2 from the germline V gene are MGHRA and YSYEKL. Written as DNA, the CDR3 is TGCGCCAGCAGCCAAGATTTCGGGGTCCTCGAGAATCAGCCCCAGCATTTT. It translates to CASSQDFGVLENQPQHF.

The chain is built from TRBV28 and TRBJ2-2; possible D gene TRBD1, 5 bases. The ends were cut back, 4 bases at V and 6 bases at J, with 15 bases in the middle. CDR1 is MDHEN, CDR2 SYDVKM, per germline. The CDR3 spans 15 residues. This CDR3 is CASSYTPQGAGELFF. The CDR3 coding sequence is TGTGCCAGCAGTTATACCCCCCAAGGGGCCGGGGAGCTGTTTTTT.

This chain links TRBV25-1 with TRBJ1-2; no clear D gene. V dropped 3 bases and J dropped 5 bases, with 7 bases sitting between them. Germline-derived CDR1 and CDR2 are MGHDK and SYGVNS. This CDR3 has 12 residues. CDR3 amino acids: CASSDLGYGYTF. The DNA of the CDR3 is TGTGCCAGCAGTGATCTCGGTTATGGCTACACCTTC.

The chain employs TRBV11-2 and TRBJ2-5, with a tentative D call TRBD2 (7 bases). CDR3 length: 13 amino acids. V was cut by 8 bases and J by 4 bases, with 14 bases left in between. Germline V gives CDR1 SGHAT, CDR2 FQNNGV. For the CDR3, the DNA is TGTGCCAGCTGCCGGGCGGGGGCAGAGACCCAGTACTTC. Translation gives CASCRAGAETQYF.

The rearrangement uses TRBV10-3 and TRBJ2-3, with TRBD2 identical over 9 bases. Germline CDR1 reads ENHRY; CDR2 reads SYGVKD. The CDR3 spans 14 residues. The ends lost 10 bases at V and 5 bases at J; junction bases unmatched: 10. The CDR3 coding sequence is TGTGCCACCAGACTAGCGGACAATATAGATACGCAGTATTTT. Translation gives CATRLADNIDTQYF.

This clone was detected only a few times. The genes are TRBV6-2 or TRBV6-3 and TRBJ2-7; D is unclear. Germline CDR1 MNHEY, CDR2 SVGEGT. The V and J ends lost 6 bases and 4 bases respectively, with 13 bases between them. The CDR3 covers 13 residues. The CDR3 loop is CASSLSQDYEQYF. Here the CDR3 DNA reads TGTGCCAGCAGCCTCTCACAAGATTACGAGCAGTACTTC.

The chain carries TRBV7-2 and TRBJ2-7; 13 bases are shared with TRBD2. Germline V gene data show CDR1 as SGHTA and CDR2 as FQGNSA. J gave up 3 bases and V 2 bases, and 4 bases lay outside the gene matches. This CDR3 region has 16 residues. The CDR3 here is CASSLKRTSGSYEQYF. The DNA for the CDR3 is TGTGCCAGCAGCTTAAAACGGACTAGCGGGAGCTACGAGCAGTACTTC.

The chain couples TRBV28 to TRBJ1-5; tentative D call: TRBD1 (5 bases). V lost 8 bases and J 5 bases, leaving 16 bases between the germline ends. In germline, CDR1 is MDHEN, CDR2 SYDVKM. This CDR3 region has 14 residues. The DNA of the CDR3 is TGTGCCAGCGGCCTGGGGGGTTTCTATCAGCCCCAGCATTTT. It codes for CASGLGGFYQPQHF.

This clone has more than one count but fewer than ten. CDR3 in DNA: TGTGCCAGCAGTGCGGGGGGGAGGGCCAACGTCCTGACTTTC. This codes for CASSAGGRANVLTF. The chain combines TRBV6-2 or TRBV6-3 with TRBJ2-6; 9 nucleotides line up with TRBD2. CDR1 MNHEY and CDR2 SVGEGT come from the germline V gene. V was clipped by 5 bases and J by 5 bases; unmatched bases: 1. The CDR3 is 14 residues long.

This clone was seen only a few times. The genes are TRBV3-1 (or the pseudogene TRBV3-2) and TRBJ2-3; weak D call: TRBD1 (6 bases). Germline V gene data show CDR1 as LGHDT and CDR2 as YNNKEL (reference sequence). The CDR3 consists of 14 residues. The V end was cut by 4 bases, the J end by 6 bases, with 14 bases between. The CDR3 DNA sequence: TGTGCCAGCAGCCTGGGGGCGGTTGGGGATACGCAGTATTTT. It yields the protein CASSLGAVGDTQYF.

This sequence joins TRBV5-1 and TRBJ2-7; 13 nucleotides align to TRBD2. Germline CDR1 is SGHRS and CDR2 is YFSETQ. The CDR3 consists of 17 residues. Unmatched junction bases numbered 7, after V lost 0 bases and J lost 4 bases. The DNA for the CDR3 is TGCGCCAGCAGCTTGGAACTAGCGGGAGGGAGAGGGTACGAGCAGTACTTC. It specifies CASSLELAGGRGYEQYF.

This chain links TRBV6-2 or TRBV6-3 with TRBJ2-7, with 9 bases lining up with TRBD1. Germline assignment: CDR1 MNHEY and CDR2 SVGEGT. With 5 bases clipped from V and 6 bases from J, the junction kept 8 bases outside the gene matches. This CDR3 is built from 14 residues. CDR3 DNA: TGTGCCAGCAGTCCCCCGGGACAGGGAACCGAGCAGTACTTC. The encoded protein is CASSPPGQGTEQYF.

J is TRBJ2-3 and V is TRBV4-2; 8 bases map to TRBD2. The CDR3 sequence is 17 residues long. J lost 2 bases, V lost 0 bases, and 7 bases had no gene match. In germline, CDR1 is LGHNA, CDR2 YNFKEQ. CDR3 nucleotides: TGTGCCAGCAGCCAAGAGGGCCCAGCGGGAGCCACAGATACGCAGTATTTT. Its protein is CASSQEGPAGATDTQYF.

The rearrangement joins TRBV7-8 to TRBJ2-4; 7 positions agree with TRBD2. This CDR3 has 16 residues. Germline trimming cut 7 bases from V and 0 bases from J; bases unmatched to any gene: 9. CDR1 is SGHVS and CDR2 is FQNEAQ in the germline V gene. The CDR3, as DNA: TGTGCCAGCACCCCCACGGGGGGATTAGCCAAAAACATTCAGTACTTC. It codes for CASTPTGGLAKNIQYF. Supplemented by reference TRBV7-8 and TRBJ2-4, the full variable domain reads GAGVSQSPRYKVAKRGQDVALRCDPISGHVSLFWYQQALGQGPEFLTYFQNEAQLDKSGLPSDRFFAERPEGSVSTLKIQRTQQEDSAVYLCASTPTGGLAKNIQYFGAGTRLSVL.